One sample yielded the 4 T cell receptor beta chains listed below, sequenced in a study of CD8+CD57+ T cells in acquired aplastic anemia. The template for TCR beta VDJ and CDR3 sequence profiling was genomic DNA. TCRdb re-called the reads with MiXCR, one entry per CDR3 protein. The sample holds 200,000 or so distinct CDR3 sequences, over 60% seen once. The sample was sorted CD4+, CD8+, or CD8+CD57+ T cells (not recorded which) from PBMCs. The receptors here all came from a human donor with severe aplastic anemia or a healthy control (not recorded which).

The chain couples TRBV7-9 to TRBJ2-1, with a tentative D call TRBD1 (6 bases). The CDR3 has 14 amino acids. Trimming removed 5 bases from V and 4 bases from J, with 12 bases in between. Germline V gives CDR1 SEHNR, CDR2 FQNEAQ (reference sequence). The CDR3 spells CASSTRTEYNEQFF. The CDR3 DNA reads TGTGCCAGCAGCACCAGGACAGAGTACAATGAGCAGTTCTTC.

This clonotype was detected once. This sequence joins TRBV19 and TRBJ1-6; D may be TRBD1 (5 bases). This CDR3 is 16 amino acids long. V was pared by 5 bases and J by 2 bases, with 13 bases between. The germline V gene encodes CDR1 LNHDA and CDR2 SQIVND (reference sequence). The CDR3 DNA reads as TGTGCCAGTAGTCGTCAGGGTGGCGCCTATAATTCACCCCTCCACTTT. The encoded protein is CASSRQGGAYNSPLHF.

Only one count was recorded for this clonotype. V gene TRBV7-6 combines with J gene TRBJ2-7; D may be TRBD2 (6 bases). This CDR3 has 16 residues. Germline V CDR1 and CDR2: SGHVS, FNYEAQ. Trimming left V 5 bases short and J 1 base short, with 18 bases between. Here the CDR3 DNA reads TGTGCCAGCAGCCCCGGGGCGGCGGGAATATCCTACGAGCAGTACTTC. Translated: CASSPGAAGISYEQYF. Using reference TRBV7-6 and TRBJ2-7 for the parts outside the CDR3, the full variable domain is GAGVSQSPRYKVTKRGQDVALRCDPISGHVSLYWYRQALGQGPEFLTYFNYEAQQDKSGLPNDRFSAERPEGSISTLTIQRTEQRDSAMYRCASSPGAAGISYEQYFGPGTRLTVT.

V is TRBV7-2 and J is TRBJ1-1; 9 bases fit TRBD1. This CDR3 is 11 amino acids long. The J segment lost 12 bases and the V segment lost 4 bases, leaving 3 bases of the junction unmatched. Germline lookup yields CDR1 SGHTA and CDR2 FQGNSA. The CDR3 here is CASSSDRGSFF. The CDR3 region has the DNA TGTGCCAGCAGCTCCGACAGGGGGTCTTTCTTT.